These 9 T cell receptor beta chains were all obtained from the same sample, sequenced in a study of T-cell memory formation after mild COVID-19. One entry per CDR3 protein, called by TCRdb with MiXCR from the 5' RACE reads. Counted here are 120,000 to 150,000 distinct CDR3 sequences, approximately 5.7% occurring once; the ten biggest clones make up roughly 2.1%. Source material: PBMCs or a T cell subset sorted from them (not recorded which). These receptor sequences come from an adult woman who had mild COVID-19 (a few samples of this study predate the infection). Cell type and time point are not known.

The CDR3 DNA is TGTGCCAGCAGCTTGGTAGAAAATGAAAAACTGTTTTTT. It codes for CASSLVENEKLFF. V is TRBV5-6 and J is TRBJ1-4; no definite D call. The CDR3 covers 13 residues. Between the trimmed V and J ends, which lost 0 bases and 5 bases, there was a span of 5 bases. Germline CDR1 SGHDT, CDR2 YYEEEE.

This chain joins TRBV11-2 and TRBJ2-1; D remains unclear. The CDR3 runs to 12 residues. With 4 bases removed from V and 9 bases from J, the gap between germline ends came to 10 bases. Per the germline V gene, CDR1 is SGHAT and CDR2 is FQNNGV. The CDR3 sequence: CASSSISTEQFF. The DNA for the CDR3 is TGTGCCAGCAGCTCCATCAGTACTGAGCAGTTCTTC. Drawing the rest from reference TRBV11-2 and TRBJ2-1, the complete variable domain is EAGVAQSPRYKIIEKRQSVAFWCNPISGHATLYWYQQILGQGPKLLIQFQNNGVVDDSQLPKDRFSAERLKGVDSTLKIQPAKLEDSAVYLCASSSISTEQFFGPGTRLTVL.

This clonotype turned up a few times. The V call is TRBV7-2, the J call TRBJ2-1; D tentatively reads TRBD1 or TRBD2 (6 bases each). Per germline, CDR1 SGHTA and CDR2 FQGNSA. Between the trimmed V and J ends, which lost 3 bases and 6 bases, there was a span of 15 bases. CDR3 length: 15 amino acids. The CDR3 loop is CASSFSGGGFNEQFF. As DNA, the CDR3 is TGTGCCAGCAGCTTCAGCGGAGGGGGTTTCAATGAGCAGTTCTTC.

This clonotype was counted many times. The CDR3 DNA reads TGTGCCAGCAGCCAAGCGCGGGAGATAATCTCTGAAGCTTTCTTT. Residues: CASSQAREIISEAFF. The gene calls are TRBV4-2 and TRBJ1-1; D call uncertain. V gave up 1 base and J gave up 6 bases, with 15 bases separating them. The CDR3 length is 15 residues. The V gene's germline CDR1 is LGHNA and CDR2 YNFKEQ.

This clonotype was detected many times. In DNA, the CDR3 is TGTGCCAGCAGCTTCTTGGGGGCTCCTAATGAAAAACTGTTTTTT. It encodes CASSFLGAPNEKLFF. This chain connects TRBV7-6 to TRBJ1-4, with D perhaps matching TRBD1 (6 bases). This CDR3 has 15 residues. Germline assignment: CDR1 SGHVS and CDR2 FNYEAQ. The ends were cut back, 3 bases at V and 3 bases at J, with 11 bases in the middle.

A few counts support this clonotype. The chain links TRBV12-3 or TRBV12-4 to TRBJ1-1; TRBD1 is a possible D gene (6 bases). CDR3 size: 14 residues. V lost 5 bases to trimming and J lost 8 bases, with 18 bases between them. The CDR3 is CASSPPIWTAEAFF. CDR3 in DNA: TGTGCCAGCAGTCCTCCGATTTGGACAGCAGAAGCTTTCTTT.

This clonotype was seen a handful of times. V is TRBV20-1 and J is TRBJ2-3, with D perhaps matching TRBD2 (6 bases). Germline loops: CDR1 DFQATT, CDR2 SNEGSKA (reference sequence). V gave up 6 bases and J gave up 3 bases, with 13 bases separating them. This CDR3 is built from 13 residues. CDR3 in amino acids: CSAKTAGTDTQYF. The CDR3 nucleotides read TGCAGTGCCAAAACGGCGGGGACAGATACGCAGTATTTT.

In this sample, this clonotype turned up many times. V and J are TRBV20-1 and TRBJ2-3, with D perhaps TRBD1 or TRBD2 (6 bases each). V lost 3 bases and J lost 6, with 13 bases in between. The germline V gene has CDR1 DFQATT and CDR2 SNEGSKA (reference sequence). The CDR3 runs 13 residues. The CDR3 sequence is CSASGGRRDTQYF. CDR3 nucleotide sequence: TGCAGTGCTAGTGGGGGGCGGCGGGATACGCAGTATTTT.

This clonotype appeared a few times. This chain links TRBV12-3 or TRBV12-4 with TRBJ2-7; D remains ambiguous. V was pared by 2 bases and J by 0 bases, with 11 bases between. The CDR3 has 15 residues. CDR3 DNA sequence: TGTGCCAGCAGTTTACAACCCACCCCCTCCTACGAGCAGTACTTC. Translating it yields CASSLQPTPSYEQYF.